This is a list of T cell receptor beta chains from one sample in a study of blood T cells in healthy people across ages. TCRdb passed the 5' RACE reads through MiXCR, listing each CDR3 protein once. The sample shows about 800,000 distinct CDR3 sequences, about 45% of them seen only once. The sequenced sample was blood. The receptors shown here come from a man older than 75 in good health. Both conserved end residues are part of each CDR3. Each record gives: V gene, clone size, D gene, J gene, CDR3 DNA, CDR3 protein. A D gene is named only where the DNA matches it firmly. Rows give clone size only sometimes, using once, few, many, or a class for an expanded clone.

TRBV12-3/TRBV12-4	few	TRBD2	TRBJ2-3	TGTGCCAGCAGTCCGGGACTAGCGGGAATGACAGATACGCAGTATTTT	CASSPGLAGMTDTQYF
TRBV5-5	once	-	TRBJ1-6	TGTGCCAGCAGCTTGTATCCCGGAGGGAATTCACCCCTCCACTTT	CASSLYPGGNSPLHF
TRBV2	-	TRBD2	TRBJ2-7	TGTGCCAGCAGTGAACGGCGCGGGAGCGAGCAGTACTTC	CASSERRGSEQYF
TRBV6-2/TRBV6-3	-	-	TRBJ2-2	TGTGCCAGCAGTTACGCGAACAGGAACACCGGGGAGCTGTTTTTT	CASSYANRNTGELFF
TRBV6-2/TRBV6-3	few	TRBD1	TRBJ2-7	TGTGCCAGCAGTCACTCCATTGGGACAGGGAGGAGGAACGAGCAGTACTTC	CASSHSIGTGRRNEQYF
TRBV29-1	many	TRBD1	TRBJ1-1	TGCAGCGTTGAGGCGGCAGGGGGCCTTAACACTGAAGCTTTCTTT	CSVEAAGGLNTEAFF
TRBV28	-	-	TRBJ2-7	TGTGCCAGCAGTAAAGCAGGGGCGAGCTCCTACGAGCAGTACTTC	CASSKAGASSYEQYF
TRBV7-2	-	-	TRBJ2-3	TGTGCCAGCAGCTTAGGGCTCCCCGCCGGCACAGATACGCAGTATTTT	CASSLGLPAGTDTQYF
TRBV6-6	-	-	TRBJ2-3	TGTGCCAGCAGTTACCGTGGACTGGGGGTCGCAGATACGCAGTATTTT	CASSYRGLGVADTQYF
TRBV6-5	few	TRBD1	TRBJ1-1	TGTGCCAGCAGTAAGGGGACAGGGGGCACGGCGGTCGCTTTCTTT	CASSKGTGGTAVAFF
TRBV29-1	-	TRBD2	TRBJ2-3	TGCAGCGTTGTAGCGGGGCCAGATACGCAGTATTTT	CSVVAGPDTQYF
TRBV4-3	few	TRBD1	TRBJ1-6	TGCGCCAGCAGCCAAGTATGGGACAGGGGATTGACTAATTCACCCCTCCACTTT	CASSQVWDRGLTNSPLHF
TRBV2	few	-	TRBJ2-7	TGTGCCAGCGGGGGAACATTCTCCTACGAGCAGTACTTC	CASGGTFSYEQYF
TRBV18	-	-	TRBJ2-3	TGTGCCAGCTCACCACGGGGGAAAGACACAGATACGCAGTATTTT	CASSPRGKDTDTQYF
TRBV20-1	many	-	TRBJ2-7	TGCAGTGCGGAAGGACCCCGTGGCGGCTCTAACGAGCAGTACTTC	CSAEGPRGGSNEQYF
TRBV20-1	few	-	TRBJ2-3	TGCAGTGCGAACCCACGGGGCGGGATAAGCACAGATACGCAGTATTTT	CSANPRGGISTDTQYF
TRBV3-1	-	-	TRBJ2-5	TGTGCCAGCAGCCGGAGTGCGGCGGGAAAAGAGACCCAGTACTTC	CASSRSAAGKETQYF
TRBV20-1	-	-	TRBJ2-7	TGCAGTGCTAGGAGGAGAAGGTTTGGGGCACAACCTAGCCCCCACGAGCAGTACTTC	CSARRRRFGAQPSPHEQYF
TRBV25-1	-	TRBD2	TRBJ2-3	TGTGCCAGCTCTGGGACTAGCGGGATCGGCACAGATACGCAGTATTTT	CASSGTSGIGTDTQYF
TRBV28	-	-	TRBJ2-3	TGTGCCAGCACTTCGACAGGCACAGATACGCAGTATTTT	CASTSTGTDTQYF
TRBV3-1	few	TRBD2	TRBJ2-5	TGTGCCAGCAGCCTCCCGGGACTAGCGGGAGCGGAGACCCAGTACTTC	CASSLPGLAGAETQYF
TRBV7-8	-	TRBD1	TRBJ2-1	TGTGCCAGCAGCTTAGGGCGGGGACAGGGGATAAATGAGCAGTTCTTC	CASSLGRGQGINEQFF
TRBV27	few	-	TRBJ2-7	TGTGCCAGCAGTTTCGGAGGGAGAGAGCAGTACTTC	CASSFGGREQYF
TRBV29-1	many	TRBD1	TRBJ2-6	TGCAGCGTTTTGGACAGGGGGACCCGGTCTGGGGCCAACGTCCTGACTTTC	CSVLDRGTRSGANVLTF